The rows below give T cell receptor beta chains drawn from one sample of a study of identical twins. One entry per CDR3 protein, called by TCRdb with MiXCR from the 5' RACE reads. The sample has about 530,000 distinct CDR3 sequences, about 22% seen once; the top ten hold roughly 0.5%. This sample was also put to use in a study of yellow fever vaccine responses in identical twins.

The sequenced sample consisted of CD4+ T cells sorted from blood. Receptor source: a woman aged 18-35 years in good health. Both conserved end residues are part of each CDR3. D genes are given only for firm matches. Expanded clones are given a class, and other clones once, few, many or no size at all.

DNA	CDR3	size	V	J	D
TGCAGTGCCGGACAGTCGATCTACGAGCAGTACTTC	CSAGQSIYEQYF	.	TRBV20-1	TRBJ2-7	.
TGTGCCAGCAGTGAAGCGGACAGGGGCCGAAAAAGATCGAACACCGGGGAGCTGTTTTTT	CASSEADRGRKRSNTGELFF	.	TRBV6-1	TRBJ2-2	TRBD1
TGTGCCAGCTCACCACCGGTTCTAGAGACCCAGTACTTC	CASSPPVLETQYF	.	TRBV18	TRBJ2-5	.
TGTGCCAGCTCACCAGTCCGAGGGGGAGGCTATGGCTACACCTTC	CASSPVRGGGYGYTF	.	TRBV18	TRBJ1-2	.
TGCGCCAGCAGTGAAGACTACACAGAAACGCAGTATTTT	CASSEDYTETQYF	.	TRBV10-1	TRBJ2-3	.
TGCGCCAGCAGCTTGATCTGGGCAGCGACATTGGGCGCCGGGGAGCTGTTTTTT	CASSLIWAATLGAGELFF	few	TRBV5-1	TRBJ2-2	.
TGTGCCAGCAGCTTAGTTGTCGAAAAACTGTTTTTT	CASSLVVEKLFF	few	TRBV7-2	TRBJ1-4	.
TGTGCCAGCAGCCATAGCGGGAGTAGCCTTTACAATGAGCAGTTCTTC	CASSHSGSSLYNEQFF	few	TRBV9	TRBJ2-1	TRBD2
TGCAGTGCCCCTACCCGGCGGGAGAGCTACGAGCAGTACTTC	CSAPTRRESYEQYF	few	TRBV20-1	TRBJ2-7	TRBD2
TGTGCCAGCAGCCAAGATCCAGCGGTGAACACCGGGGAGCTGTTTTTT	CASSQDPAVNTGELFF	.	TRBV4-2	TRBJ2-2	.
TGTGCCAGCAGTCAATTGGGGGGGGATCCCCGCACAGATACGCAGTATTTT	CASSQLGGDPRTDTQYF	.	TRBV14	TRBJ2-3	TRBD2
TGTGCCAGCACCAACGGACAGAACCTACGGAACACTGAAGCTTTCTTT	CASTNGQNLRNTEAFF	few	TRBV12-3/TRBV12-4	TRBJ1-1	.
TGTGCCAGCAGCCCACTGGGGTCGCTAGCGCAATACAATGAGCAGTTCTTC	CASSPLGSLAQYNEQFF	.	TRBV9	TRBJ2-1	.
TGTGCCAGCAGCCAGGGACAGGACCCTAATGAGCAGTTCTTC	CASSQGQDPNEQFF	few	TRBV27	TRBJ2-1	TRBD1
TGTGCTAGTACTCCGGGGACAGCTCTTTTGGAGAACTTC	CASTPGTALLENF	few	TRBV12-5	TRBJ1-2	TRBD1
TGCGCCAGCAGCTTGGCGGGGACTTCGAGCTCCTACAATGAGCAGTTCTTC	CASSLAGTSSSYNEQFF	few	TRBV5-1	TRBJ2-1	.
TGTGCCAGCAGCGTAGTTACGAGCTATGGCTACACCTTC	CASSVVTSYGYTF	few	TRBV9	TRBJ1-2	.
TGTGCCAGCAGAGCCGGGAACTACGAGCAGTACTTC	CASRAGNYEQYF	few	TRBV2	TRBJ2-7	.
TGCAGTGCTAGTGGTGGACTAGCGGGAGGGCCAATGGAGACCCAGTACTTC	CSASGGLAGGPMETQYF	.	TRBV20-1	TRBJ2-5	TRBD2
TGTGCCAGCAGCCAAGAGCCAGGGGGCAATCAGCCCCAGCATTTT	CASSQEPGGNQPQHF	.	TRBV3-1	TRBJ1-5	.